The entry below gives a single T cell receptor (beta chain) sequence along with its context. What it binds is not known. The method was immunoSEQ multiplex PCR; TCRdb's version includes in-frame clones alone and lacks a portion of them. Of around 54,000 clones in the sample, 65% to 90% are singletons; the top ten hold less than 9%. Second-dose schedules of about 4 or about 12 weeks were combined. This sample stems from a study of T cell responses to AZD1222 COVID-19 vaccine. Trimming removed 2 bases from V and 3 bases from J, with 11 bases in between. This CDR3 spans 14 amino acids. Per the germline V gene, CDR1 is SGHTA and CDR2 is FQGNSA. Overall study findings and caveats: In all cases, repertoires were sampled only after the peak T cell response. Unmutated variant regions are reportedly the target of nearly half of TCRs that are spike-specific. Just five to seven AZD1222 recipients tested seropositive at baseline.

Sequences were derived from peripheral blood, sampled 28 days after the second AZD1222 dose. The chain combines TRBV7-2 with TRBJ2-7; no clear D gene. The origin of this receptor is an adult who received the AZD1222 COVID-19 vaccine. CDR3 nucleotide sequence: TGTGCCAGCAGCTTAAGCCGAGCAAACTACGAGCAGTACTTC. Translating gives CASSLSRANYEQYF.